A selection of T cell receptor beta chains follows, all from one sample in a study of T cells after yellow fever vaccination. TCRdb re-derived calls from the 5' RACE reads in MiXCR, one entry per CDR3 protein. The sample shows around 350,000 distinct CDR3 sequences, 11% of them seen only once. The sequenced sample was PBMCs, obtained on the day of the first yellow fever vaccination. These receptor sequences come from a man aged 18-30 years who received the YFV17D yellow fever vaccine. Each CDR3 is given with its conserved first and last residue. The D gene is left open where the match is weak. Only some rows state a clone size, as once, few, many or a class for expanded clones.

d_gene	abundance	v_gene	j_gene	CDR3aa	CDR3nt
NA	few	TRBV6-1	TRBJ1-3	CASSRARGAGNTIYF	TGTGCCAGCAGTAGAGCCAGGGGTGCTGGAAACACCATATATTTT
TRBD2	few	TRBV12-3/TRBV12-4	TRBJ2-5	CASSRTSRQETQYF	TGTGCCAGCAGTAGGACTAGCCGGCAAGAGACCCAGTACTTC
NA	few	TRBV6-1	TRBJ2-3	CASSPSVGRIDTQYF	TGTGCCAGCAGCCCGAGTGTGGGGCGTATAGATACGCAGTATTTT
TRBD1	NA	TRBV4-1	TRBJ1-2	CASSRNRGAHYGYTF	TGCGCCAGCAGCCGAAACAGGGGGGCCCACTATGGCTACACCTTC
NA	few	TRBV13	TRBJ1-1	CASSLVPRTANTEAFF	TGTGCCAGCAGCTTAGTACCACGGACGGCGAACACTGAAGCTTTCTTT
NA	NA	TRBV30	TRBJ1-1	CAWSGFTEAFF	TGTGCCTGGTCGGGGTTCACTGAAGCTTTCTTT
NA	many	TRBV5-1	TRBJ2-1	CASSLNPGPGEQFF	TGCGCCAGCAGCTTGAATCCAGGGCCGGGTGAGCAGTTCTTC
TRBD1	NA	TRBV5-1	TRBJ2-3	CASSTSTGPDTQYF	TGCGCCAGCAGCACCTCGACAGGGCCAGATACGCAGTATTTT
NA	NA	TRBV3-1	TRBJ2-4	CASSQGIRIQYF	TGTGCCAGCAGCCAGGGGATACGAATTCAGTACTTC
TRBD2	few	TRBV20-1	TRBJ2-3	CSAPLAGSTDTQYF	TGCAGTGCCCCACTAGCGGGGAGCACAGATACGCAGTATTTT
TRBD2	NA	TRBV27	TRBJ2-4	CASSDVGGVNIQYF	TGTGCCAGCAGTGACGTCGGGGGGGTAAACATTCAGTACTTC
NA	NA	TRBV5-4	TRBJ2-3	CAARTTSTDTQYF	TGTGCAGCCCGTACTACCAGCACAGATACGCAGTATTTT
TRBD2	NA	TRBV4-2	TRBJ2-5	CASSQEASGGETQYF	TGTGCCAGCAGCCAAGAGGCTAGCGGGGGGGAGACCCAGTACTTC
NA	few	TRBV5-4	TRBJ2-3	CASSPALDPDTQYF	TGTGCCAGCAGCCCGGCACTAGATCCAGATACGCAGTATTTT
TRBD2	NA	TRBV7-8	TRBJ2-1	CASSSLAGGNPIYNEQFF	TGTGCCAGCAGCTCCCTAGCGGGGGGGAACCCAATCTACAATGAGCAGTTCTTC
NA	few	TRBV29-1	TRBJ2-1	CSVGAGAPYEQFF	TGCAGCGTTGGGGCGGGGGCCCCCTATGAGCAGTTCTTC
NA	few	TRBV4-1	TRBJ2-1	CASSPTGGSLREQFF	TGCGCCAGCAGCCCTACGGGCGGATCCCTTCGGGAGCAGTTCTTC
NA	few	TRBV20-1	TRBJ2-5	CSASYQGPPFQYF	TGCAGTGCTTCCTACCAGGGTCCCCCTTTCCAGTACTTC
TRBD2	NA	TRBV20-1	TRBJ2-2	CSASAGGPDTGELFF	TGCAGTGCTAGCGCGGGGGGGCCGGACACCGGGGAGCTGTTTTTT
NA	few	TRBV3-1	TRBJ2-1	CASSPYPWGGKNNEQFF	TGTGCCAGCAGCCCTTACCCCTGGGGCGGGAAGAACAATGAGCAGTTCTTC
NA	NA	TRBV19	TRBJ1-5	CASSIGQGNQPQHF	TGTGCCAGTAGTATCGGGCAAGGCAATCAGCCCCAGCATTTT
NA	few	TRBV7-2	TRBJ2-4	CASSVTGRGIQYF	TGTGCCAGCAGCGTTACAGGGAGGGGCATTCAGTACTTC
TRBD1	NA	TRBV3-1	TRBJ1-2	CASSQVPGTGVDYTF	TGTGCCAGCAGCCAAGTCCCGGGCACAGGGGTCGACTACACCTTC
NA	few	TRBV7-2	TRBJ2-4	CASSLGGTQNIQYF	TGTGCCAGCAGCTTAGGGGGAACCCAAAACATTCAGTACTTC
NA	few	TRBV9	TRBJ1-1	CASSAVGGNTEAFF	TGTGCCAGCAGCGCAGTCGGGGGGAACACTGAAGCTTTCTTT